What follows is one T cell receptor beta chain and its context. Trimming cost V 2 bases and J 0 bases, with 10 bases left between them. The CDR3 is 15 amino acids. Germline V gene sequence: CDR1 SGHRS, CDR2 YFSETQ. The sample belongs to a study of CD8+ T cells in alopecia areata. Extraction and reverse transcription of RNA yielded cDNA as the sequencing template. Produced via immunoSEQ multiplex PCR; TCRdb's table is partial and in-frame only. Of 90,000 to 100,000 clones in the sample, under 70% are singletons; the top ten hold 15%. Sample treatment: oral pan-JAK inhibitor, 5-10 mg twice daily. Peripheral blood and lesional scalp punch biopsies were taken from alopecia areata patients.

The chain uses TRBV5-1 and TRBJ2-3; the D gene is possibly TRBD1 (5 bases). Sequenced here: CD8+ T cells sorted from blood, sampled at week 4, from a patient treated with tofacitinib. The source is a human donor with alopecia areata. The CDR3 DNA is TGCGCCAGCAGCTTAGAACAGGACAGCACAGATACGCAGTATTTT. Translation: CASSLEQDSTDTQYF.